This T cell receptor beta chain emerged from a study of blood T cells in healthy people across ages. Study-level results: Any conclusive comparison of naive versus antigen-experienced cells was prevented by using unsorted PBMCs. Older age went with lower TCR beta diversity per million T cells, in a roughly linear way.

Comment on this clonotype: The antigen remains unidentified.

Then a second PCR, running about 6 to 11 cycles, was carried out with a sample-barcoded 5' primer and a J-beta primer mix. Each cDNA molecule was tagged by a template-switch adaptor that had 12 random nucleotides. Each CDR3 protein gets one entry after TCRdb re-called the 5' RACE reads with MiXCR. The sample records 1.5 million to 2 million distinct CDR3 sequences, roughly 43% being singletons. CDR1 SGHVS and CDR2 FNYEAQ come from the germline V gene. With V trimmed by 0 bases and J by 0 bases, 12 bases remained unmatched. The CDR3 totals 19 residues. Donor samples were obtained from healthy Caucasian individuals from Russia, aged roughly 6 to 95.

Sequencing used blood. The V and J genes are TRBV7-6 and TRBJ1-1; 8 nucleotides align to TRBD1. The source of this sequence is a human donor in good health. The CDR3 spells CASSLAGTGSPLLNTEAFF. The DNA of the CDR3 is TGTGCCAGCAGCTTAGCGGGGACAGGCTCCCCGCTACTGAACACTGAAGCTTTCTTT. Together with reference TRBV7-6 and TRBJ1-1, the CDR3 gives the full variable domain: GAGVSQSPRYKVTKRGQDVALRCDPISGHVSLYWYRQALGQGPEFLTYFNYEAQQDKSGLPNDRFSAERPEGSISTLTIQRTEQRDSAMYRCASSLAGTGSPLLNTEAFFGQGTRLTVV.